The 26 T cell receptor beta chains presented below share a single source sample, sequenced in a study of early stage breast cancer tumors. The table came from immunoSEQ multiplex PCR; TCRdb's copy has only in-frame clones and leaves some out. The sample shows some 8,100 clones, roughly 80% of them seen only once. Sequencing was done on a sample of normal breast tissue next to the tumor. These receptors were taken from a person between 60 and 69 years old with breast cancer.

This clone has a handful of counts. This chain connects TRBV4-1 to TRBJ1-1; TRBD1 is a possible D gene (6 bases). Trimming shortened V by 1 base and J by 11 bases, and 14 bases separated the two germline ends. CDR1 is MGHRA, CDR2 YSYEKL, per germline. CDR3 length: 13 amino acids. CDR3 region: CASSQGFDRLAFF. In nucleotides, the CDR3 is TGCGCCAGCAGCCAAGGATTCGACAGGCTTGCTTTCTTT.

The chain carries TRBV2 and TRBJ1-1, with 10 bases aligning to TRBD1. Germline lookup yields CDR1 SNHLY and CDR2 FYNNEI. The V and J ends lost 6 bases and 3 bases, in that order; junction bases with no gene match: 4. This CDR3 comprises 14 residues. CDR3 nucleotides: TGTGCCAGCAGGACAGGGGGCCCGTACACTGAAGCTTTCTTT. It specifies CASRTGGPYTEAFF.

A few counts support this clone. This chain joins TRBV5-5 and TRBJ1-1; D not resolved. Germline assignment: CDR1 SGHKS and CDR2 YYEKEE (reference sequence). Trimming shortened V by 0 bases and J by 0 bases, and 6 bases separated the two germline ends. The CDR3 has 14 residues. This CDR3 is CASSLDPMNTEAFF. In DNA form, the CDR3 reads TGTGCCAGCAGCTTGGATCCAATGAACACTGAAGCTTTCTTT.

This sequence joins TRBV18 and TRBJ1-1, with unresolved D. Germline CDR1 is KGHSH and CDR2 is LQKENI. The CDR3 consists of 13 residues. Trimming removed 2 bases from V and 1 base from J, with 5 bases in between. The CDR3 loop reads CASSPVPNTEAFF. The CDR3 DNA sequence: TGTGCCAGCTCACCAGTTCCGAACACTGAAGCTTTCTTT. The whole variable domain, remainder taken from reference TRBV18 and TRBJ1-1, is NAGVMQNPRHLVRRRGQEARLRCSPMKGHSHVYWYRQLPEEGLKFMVYLQKENIIDESGMPKERFSAEFPKEGPSILRIQQVVRGDSAAYFCASSPVPNTEAFFGQGTRLTVV.

The rearrangement uses TRBV14 and TRBJ2-2, with D unclear. This CDR3 is built from 14 residues. CDR1 is SGHDN, CDR2 FVKESK, per germline. Between the trimmed V and J ends, which lost 3 bases and 5 bases, there was a span of 10 bases. The CDR3 sequence is CASSQSRWTGELFF. CDR3 coding DNA: TGTGCCAGCAGCCAGAGTCGTTGGACCGGGGAGCTGTTTTTT.

The chain is built from TRBV11-3 and TRBJ2-3, with D tentatively TRBD1 or TRBD2 (5 bases each). The CDR3 extends over 15 amino acids. V lost 5 bases and J 2 bases, leaving 14 bases between the germline ends. Germline CDR1 reads SGHNT; CDR2 reads YENEEA. The CDR3 here is CASSGSGTPTDTQYF. In nucleotides, the CDR3 is TGTGCCAGCAGCGGATCCGGGACCCCCACAGATACGCAGTATTTT.

The genes are TRBV27 and TRBJ1-2, with 7 bases matching TRBD1. Germline trimming cut 5 bases from V and 2 bases from J; bases unmatched to any gene: 8. Germline V gene data show CDR1 as MNHEY and CDR2 as SMNVEV (reference sequence). The CDR3 runs 15 residues. CDR3 sequence reads: CASSPQGTINYGYTF. The DNA of the CDR3 is TGTGCCAGCAGTCCACAGGGGACCATAAACTATGGCTACACCTTC.

The chain is built from TRBV7-9 and TRBJ1-4, with D uncertain. Per germline, CDR1 SEHNR and CDR2 FQNEAQ (reference sequence). The V and J ends lost 0 bases and 5 bases respectively, with 7 bases between them. The CDR3 totals 14 residues. The CDR3 coding sequence is TGTGCCAGCAGCTTAGCGGTTTCAAATGAAAAACTGTTTTTT. Amino acids: CASSLAVSNEKLFF.

This rearrangement joins TRBV25-1 to TRBJ2-5, with D possibly called TRBD1 or TRBD2 (6 bases each). The CDR3 consists of 12 residues. The V end lost 5 bases, the J end lost 5 bases, and 9 bases lay between the germline ends. CDR1 is MGHDK and CDR2 is SYGVNS in the germline V gene. The CDR3 here is CASSRGRETQYF. The CDR3 nucleotides read TGTGCCAGCAGTAGGGGGAGGGAGACCCAGTACTTC.

This clone was detected a few times. In DNA, the CDR3 is TGTGCCAGCAGCTTTGGCGCCGAGCGGGGCTACGAGCAGTACTTC. It is translated as CASSFGAERGYEQYF. This chain links TRBV7-9 with TRBJ2-7, with 7 bases that match TRBD2. V shed 3 bases, J shed 3 bases, and the junction held 8 bases outside the gene matches. The CDR3 has 15 amino acids. Germline CDR1 SEHNR, CDR2 FQNEAQ (reference sequence). Looking up the rest from reference TRBV7-9 and TRBJ2-7 gives the full variable domain: DTGVSQNPRHKITKRGQNVTFRCDPISEHNRLYWYRQTLGQGPEFLTYFQNEAQLEKSRLLSDRFSAERPKGSFSTLEIQRTEQGDSAMYLCASSFGAERGYEQYFGPGTRLTVT.

There are a few counts of this clone. The chain has TRBV2 and TRBJ1-5, with 7 bases aligning to TRBD1. This CDR3 comprises 14 residues. From germline, CDR1 is SNHLY and CDR2 FYNNEI. Trimming took 6 bases from V and 1 from J; bases not matched to a gene: 3. This CDR3 reads CASRVTGSNQPQHF. CDR3 in DNA: TGTGCCAGCAGAGTGACAGGGAGCAATCAGCCCCAGCATTTT.

The chain couples TRBV4-1 to TRBJ2-4, with D perhaps TRBD1 (6 bases). CDR3 length: 14 amino acids. Germline CDR1 reads MGHRA; CDR2 reads YSYEKL. The V end lost 0 bases, the J end lost 10 bases, and 13 bases lay between the germline ends. The CDR3 sequence: CASSQESRGRIQYF. CDR3 coding DNA: TGCGCCAGCAGCCAAGAATCGAGGGGGAGAATTCAGTACTTC.

The rearrangement links TRBV14 to TRBJ1-2; weak D call: TRBD1 (5 bases). V gave up 1 base and J gave up 7 bases, with 16 bases separating them. Looked up from germline, CDR1 is SGHDN and CDR2 is FVKESK. This CDR3 region has 15 residues. This CDR3 is CASSQGGAGMSGYTF. CDR3 bases: TGTGCCAGCAGCCAAGGTGGGGCAGGGATGAGTGGCTACACCTTC.

The chain uses TRBV6-4 and TRBJ1-1; weak D call: TRBD1 (6 bases). CDR3 size: 13 residues. V lost 0 bases to trimming and J lost 4 bases, with 6 bases between them. CDR1 is MRHNA, CDR2 SNTAGT, per germline. The CDR3 here is CASSDSDSTEAFF. CDR3 nucleotides: TGTGCCAGCAGTGACTCGGACAGCACTGAAGCTTTCTTT.

This clone was detected only a few times. The chain employs TRBV11-3 and TRBJ2-1; no clear D gene. Germline V CDR1 and CDR2: SGHNT, YENEEA. Trimming left V 0 bases short and J 9 bases short, with 12 bases between. This CDR3 has 14 residues. In DNA form, the CDR3 reads TGTGCCAGCAGCTTAGATGATCTCGTTAGTGAGCAGTTCTTC. Amino acid sequence: CASSLDDLVSEQFF. Full variable domain (rest looked up from reference TRBV11-3 and TRBJ2-1): EAGVVQSPRYKIIEKKQPVAFWCNPISGHNTLYWYLQNLGQGPELLIRYENEEAVDDSQLPKDRFSAERLKGVDSTLKIQPAELGDSAVYLCASSLDDLVSEQFFGPGTRLTVL.

The chain is built from TRBV6-1 and TRBJ2-5, with 7 bases lining up with TRBD2. The length of the CDR3 is 14 residues. The trim removed 6 bases at V and 5 bases at J, leaving 9 bases unmatched. Germline loops: CDR1 MNHNS, CDR2 SASEGT. The CDR3 protein is CASSRGSLGETQYF. CDR3 in DNA: TGTGCCAGCAGCCGCGGGAGTTTGGGGGAGACCCAGTACTTC.

The chain employs TRBV19 and TRBJ1-1; no clear D gene. CDR1 is LNHDA and CDR2 is SQIVND in the germline V gene (reference sequence). The CDR3 spans 14 residues. V lost 0 bases and J lost 11, with 16 bases in between. The CDR3 spells CASSIDLRALGAFF. CDR3 DNA: TGTGCCAGTAGTATAGATTTGCGGGCCCTGGGGGCTTTCTTT.

The chain recombines TRBV4-1 with TRBJ2-2; 9 nucleotides match TRBD2. Germline-derived CDR1 and CDR2 are MGHRA and YSYEKL. Trimming cost V 0 bases and J 4 bases; bases outside gene matches: 3. CDR3 size: 16 residues. The CDR3: CASSQDLAGSTGELFF. The CDR3 DNA reads TGCGCCAGCAGCCAAGATCTAGCGGGAAGCACCGGGGAGCTGTTTTTT.

The rearrangement links TRBV29-1 to TRBJ2-5; D is uncertain. Germline V gene data show CDR1 as SQVTM and CDR2 as ANQGSEA. The CDR3 runs 11 residues. The V and J ends lost 5 bases and 6 bases respectively, with 10 bases between them. CDR3 nucleotide sequence: TGCAGCGTTCTTATGGGGAAGACCCAGTACTTC. It codes for CSVLMGKTQYF.

The chain is built from TRBV5-4 and TRBJ2-7; 9 nucleotides agree with TRBD1. The J segment lost 6 bases and the V segment lost 4 bases, leaving 8 bases of the junction unmatched. The germline CDR1 and CDR2 sequences are SGHNT and YYREEE (reference sequence). The CDR3 length is 14 residues. For the CDR3, the DNA is TGTGCCAGCAGCACCGGACAGGGGATTGGCGAGCAGTACTTC. Translating gives CASSTGQGIGEQYF.

The rearrangement uses TRBV5-8 and TRBJ1-5; D uncertain. CDR3 length: 14 amino acids. Trimming took 1 base from V and 1 from J, leaving 6 bases between them. Germline V gene data show CDR1 as SGHTS and CDR2 as YDEGEE. The CDR3: CASSLYQSNQPQHF. DNA for the CDR3: TGTGCCAGCAGCTTGTACCAGAGCAATCAGCCCCAGCATTTT. The entire variable domain, with the rest obtained from reference TRBV5-8 and TRBJ1-5, is as follows: EAGVTQSPTHLIKTRGQQATLRCSPISGHTSVYWYQQALGLGLQFLLWYDEGEERNRGNFPPRFSGRQFPNYSSELNVNALELEDSALYLCASSLYQSNQPQHFGDGTRLSIL.

The chain combines TRBV7-2 with TRBJ1-1; the D is unclear. Trimming shortened V by 2 bases and J by 5 bases, and 15 bases separated the two germline ends. The length of the CDR3 is 15 residues. The germline V gene has CDR1 SGHTA and CDR2 FQGNSA. CDR3 residues: CASSLYSAQRTEAFF. The CDR3 coding sequence is TGTGCCAGCAGCTTATATAGCGCACAGAGGACTGAAGCTTTCTTT.

A few counts support this clone. The genes are TRBV7-9 and TRBJ1-5; D may be TRBD1 (5 bases). Trimming cost V 3 bases and J 6 bases, with 15 bases left between them. The CDR3 sequence is 15 residues long. CDR1 and CDR2 from the germline V gene are SEHNR and FQNEAQ (reference sequence). The DNA for the CDR3 is TGTGCCAGCAGCTTCCACGGGGGGGGAACTCAGCCCCAGCATTTT. It translates to CASSFHGGGTQPQHF.

The chain has TRBV5-6 and TRBJ1-5, with D unclear. The CDR3 contains 17 residues. V was cut by 1 base and J by 4 bases, with 18 bases left in between. In germline, CDR1 is SGHDT, CDR2 YYEEEE. CDR3 in amino acids: CASSLSFARAANQPQHF. DNA of the CDR3: TGTGCCAGCAGCTTGTCATTCGCAAGAGCTGCGAATCAGCCCCAGCATTTT.

The chain is built from TRBV5-5 and TRBJ2-1; the match to TRBD2 covers 14 bases. CDR1 SGHKS and CDR2 YYEKEE come from the germline V gene (reference sequence). This CDR3 is 17 amino acids long. V gave up 6 bases and J gave up 6 bases; unmatched junction bases: 11. The CDR3: CASNGPGTSGGLNEQFF. CDR3 in DNA: TGTGCCAGCAACGGCCCCGGGACTAGCGGGGGTCTCAATGAGCAGTTCTTC.

The CDR3 loop is CASSTTGRSYNSPLHF. CDR3 sequence (DNA): TGTGCCAGTAGTACGACAGGGCGCTCCTATAATTCACCCCTCCACTTT. The gene calls are TRBV19 and TRBJ1-6, with 7 bases fitting TRBD1. The length of the CDR3 is 16 residues. Germline V gives CDR1 LNHDA, CDR2 SQIVND (reference sequence). Trimming at V came to 4 bases and at J to 0 bases, leaving 3 bases not matched to a gene.